The subject of this entry is one T cell receptor (beta chain). This clone occurred once. This receptor's antigen is unknown. Qualities for individual bases were not recorded, and no much larger clone is one base off. Per the germline V gene (reference sequence), WNHNN is the CDR1 and SYGVQD is the CDR2. The junction carries 12 bases between V and J, which are trimmed by 0 bases and 7 bases respectively. The CDR3 sequence holds 14 residues, the cysteine and phenylalanine included. The retained sequence is limited to the CDR3, 42 bases, with the frame set at the first base. The sample comes from a study of T cells in tuberculosis (dated by TCRdb to the late 2010s). Regarding the research as a whole: The study combined CD1B tetramers and high-throughput TCR immunosequencing to characterize T cells specific for the mycobacterial lipid antigen glucose monomycolate (GMM). IGRA-negative adolescents, IGRA-positive adolescents with latent tuberculosis and adults with active tuberculosis, around 9 per group, were compared in a South African clinical cohort. What the authors observed across the whole study: Using GEM motif frequencies, a classifier achieved over 55% accuracy, whereas a classifier built on the diverse GMM-specific repertoire got to approximately 87% accuracy (AUROC around 0.9). Clinical samples were selected based on the availability of cryopreserved specimens, with adults included as active tuberculosis cases and adolescents included as controls. Active tuberculosis TCR-alpha repertoires showed smaller mean NN-distances to GMM-specific TCRs than IGRA-negative controls, suggesting clonal expansion of these TCRs. Shorter CDR3-alpha lengths in active tuberculosis patients partly drove the smaller NN-distances, and the TCR-beta difference was not statistically significant.

At study entry, a tuberculin skin test and the QuantiFERON-TB GOLD In-Tube IGRA were used to screen adolescents for latent tuberculosis infection. Unsorted cryopreserved PBMC were immunosequenced, covering on average approximately 91,000 T cells per clinical donor. Eleven high schools in the Worcester region of the Western Cape, South Africa, served as enrollment sites for adolescents aged 12 to 18 years. Roughly ten M. tuberculosis-infected and around 10 uninfected adolescents were selected with matching for age and sex. PBMC from adolescents were isolated by density centrifugation from freshly drawn heparinized blood and were then cryopreserved. TCR libraries were generated with the immunoSEQ multiplex PCR assay, using TCR-beta and/or TCR-alpha/delta assays for each sample. Amplified TCR libraries were sequenced on the Illumina high-throughput platform. Concerning the study's data processing: Clustering and dimensionality reduction relied on pairwise TCRdist distances among GMM-specific receptors from T cells that were either sorted ex vivo or expanded in vitro. Each clinical repertoire was assigned a mean NN-distance score, defined as the average TCRdist to the nearest 10% of tetramer-positive reference sequences. To compute GEM TCR motif frequency, the fraction of unique TCRs matching known GEM sequences by V/J usage and CDR3 length was calculated. Linear discriminant analysis with leave-one-out cross-validation, implemented in scikit-learn, was used to classify active tuberculosis. TCRdb limited this immuneACCESS table to in-frame rearrangements with V and J called. A share of clones is missing; checked studies link under half to unresolved V genes, and the rest is unexplained. V and J calls and clone size are those listed in that table; D and trimming were worked out from the DNA. The sample yields 30,000 to 35,000 clones; roughly 96% were counted once. Less than 2.5% of the sample goes to the ten largest clones.

Sequencing was done on a sample of PBMCs. The sequence joins TRBV10-1 to TRBJ2-5, and the D gene may be TRBD2, 6 bases matching. The clonotype was recovered from a donor between 5 and 29 years old with latent tuberculosis or without tuberculosis infection. The DNA sequence follows: TGCGCCAGCAGTGAGTCTAGCGGTGGTGGGACCCAGTACTTC. Its protein reads: CASSESSGGGTQYF.